Listed here are 14 T cell receptor beta chains from one sample, sequenced in a study of T-cell reconstitution after alpha-beta-depleted transplantation in children. Molecular barcoding with unique molecular identifiers was used for the TCRbeta library. Using its own MiXCR run on the PCR reads, TCRdb lists one record per CDR3 protein. Among roughly 200,000 distinct CDR3 sequences listed, less than 15% were seen once. The starting material was PBMCs from the stem cell graft donor, obtained from the stem cell graft. The receptor source for this set is a human donor who donated a stem cell graft to a child with acute lymphoblastic leukemia.

In this sample, this clonotype turned up many times. This chain connects TRBV10-1 to TRBJ2-2; D not resolved. The CDR3 has 12 amino acids. Germline CDR1 and CDR2: WNHNN and SYGVQD (reference sequence). The V and J ends lost 4 bases and 5 bases respectively, with 5 bases between them. This CDR3 is CASSGGTGELFF. The DNA for the CDR3 is TGCGCCAGCAGTGGGGGAACCGGGGAGCTGTTTTTT.

This clonotype appeared many times. V usage is TRBV5-1 and J usage is TRBJ1-5; 10 nucleotides line up with TRBD1. Germline CDR1 SGHRS, CDR2 YFSETQ. The CDR3 has 14 residues. Unmatched junction bases numbered 3, after V lost 3 bases and J lost 6 bases. CDR3 sequence (DNA): TGCGCCAGCAGCTCGACAGGGGGCCGTCAGCCCCAGCATTTT. Translation gives CASSSTGGRQPQHF.

The chain joins TRBV7-9 to TRBJ2-7; TRBD1 agrees at 8 bases. The germline V gene encodes CDR1 SEHNR and CDR2 FQNEAQ (reference sequence). Trimming removed 5 bases from V and 1 base from J; junction bases left unmatched: 4. The CDR3 sequence is 14 residues long. This chain's CDR3 is CASSNRDRSYEQYF. DNA of the CDR3: TGTGCCAGCAGCAACCGGGACAGGTCCTACGAGCAGTACTTC.

The chain combines TRBV3-2 with TRBJ2-7; the DNA was not compared with TRBD1, the D call given in the table. TRBV3-2 is a pseudogene locus. CDR3 length: 19 residues. For the CDR3, the DNA is TGTGCCTCCTGCCCTCTAGGCGGGGGCCGCCAGGGGGGCTCCTACGAGCAGTACTTC. Its protein product is CASCPLGGGRQGGSYEQYF.

This clonotype was seen ten or more times. J is TRBJ2-1 and V is TRBV5-1; 10 bases agree with TRBD2. Germline V lookup: CDR1 SGHRS, CDR2 YFSETQ. The length of the CDR3 is 15 residues. V lost 5 bases and J lost 3; bases outside the gene matches: 5. The CDR3 DNA is TGCGCCAGCAGTCCAGTAGCGGGAGGCTACAATGAGCAGTTCTTC. Translating it yields CASSPVAGGYNEQFF.

This clonotype occurred a few times. V is TRBV11-2 and J is TRBJ2-6, with a tentative D call TRBD1 (6 bases). This CDR3 region has 17 residues. Germline V gene data show CDR1 as SGHAT and CDR2 as FQNNGV. Deletions cut 5 bases from V and 2 bases from J, with 16 bases between. CDR3 loop: CASSLLTGNPGANVLTF. Written as DNA, the CDR3 is TGTGCCAGCAGCCTACTAACAGGGAACCCTGGGGCCAACGTCCTGACTTTC.

This clonotype was seen ten or more times. The V gene is TRBV28, the J gene TRBJ2-7; D could derive from TRBD1 or TRBD2 (5 bases each). The CDR3 has 15 residues. V was shortened by 6 bases and J by 0 bases, with 15 bases between the two germline ends. CDR1 MDHEN and CDR2 SYDVKM come from the germline V gene. The CDR3 reads CASRTTGRGSYEQYF. For the CDR3, the DNA is TGTGCCAGCAGAACGACGGGACGCGGCTCCTACGAGCAGTACTTC.

In its sample, this clonotype was seen many times. The V and J genes are TRBV7-9 and TRBJ2-1; 9 nucleotides agree with TRBD2. The CDR3 loop spans 14 amino acids. Germline loops: CDR1 SEHNR, CDR2 FQNEAQ (reference sequence). The trim removed 11 bases at V and 6 bases at J, leaving 11 bases unmatched. In nucleotides, the CDR3 is TGTGCCTGCCAGCGTTTAGCGGGAGTCAATGAGCAGTTCTTC. This translates into CACQRLAGVNEQFF. Complete variable domain (other parts from reference TRBV7-9 and TRBJ2-1): DTGVSQNPRHKITKRGQNVTFRCDPISEHNRLYWYRQTLGQGPEFLTYFQNEAQLEKSRLLSDRFSAERPKGSFSTLEIQRTEQGDSAMYLCACQRLAGVNEQFFGPGTRLTVL.

The chain's CDR3 is CASSIAIRDRGTDTQYF. The CDR3 nucleotides read TGTGCCAGTAGTATAGCTATTCGGGACAGGGGTACAGATACGCAGTATTTT. The chain links TRBV19 to TRBJ2-3; 10 nucleotides agree with TRBD1. This CDR3 region has 17 residues. The junction had 7 bases not matched to a gene; V was cut back by 1 base and J by 3 bases. The germline V gene has CDR1 LNHDA and CDR2 SQIVND (reference sequence).

The table lists this clonotype with many counts. In DNA, the CDR3 is TGTGCCAGCAGCAGCACTAGCGGGAAACGCTCCTACAATGAGCAGTTCTTC. It codes for CASSSTSGKRSYNEQFF. The chain joins TRBV28 to TRBJ2-1; TRBD2 aligns across 10 bases. V trimming: 6 bases; J trimming: 0 bases; junction bases outside the gene matches: 8. Germline CDR1 reads MDHEN; CDR2 reads SYDVKM. CDR3 length equals 17 residues.

This chain connects TRBV7-9 to TRBJ2-7; D might be TRBD1 or TRBD2, each matching 5 bases. V was pared by 5 bases and J by 5 bases, with 19 bases between. The CDR3 extends over 15 amino acids. Germline-derived CDR1 and CDR2 are SEHNR and FQNEAQ (reference sequence). This chain's CDR3 is CASSRPDRGVDEQYF. The CDR3 bases are TGTGCCAGCAGCCGGCCCGACAGAGGGGTCGACGAGCAGTACTTC.

This clonotype occurred many times. J is TRBJ2-5 and V is TRBV10-2; D ambiguous. CDR1 and CDR2 from the germline V gene are WSHSY and SAAADI. Trimming pared 5 bases from V and 0 bases from J, leaving 1 base between. The CDR3 runs to 11 residues. CDR3 DNA: TGCGCCAGCAGTAACCAAGAGACCCAGTACTTC. Encoded protein: CASSNQETQYF.

This clonotype was detected ten times or more. The V call is TRBV24-1, the J call TRBJ2-7; 11 nucleotides match TRBD1. In germline, CDR1 is KGHDR, CDR2 SFDVKD. V lost 3 bases, J lost 1 base, and 7 bases stayed unmatched. This CDR3 has 17 amino acids. The CDR3 DNA follows: TGTGCCACCAGTGATCCCACGGGACAGGGGGATTCCTACGAGCAGTACTTC. Its translation is CATSDPTGQGDSYEQYF.

V gene TRBV2 combines with J gene TRBJ1-5; D is unresolved. Germline V gene lookup returns CDR1 SNHLY and CDR2 FYNNEI. CDR3 length: 13 residues. V dropped 7 bases and J dropped 3 bases, with 10 bases sitting between them. The CDR3 DNA reads TGTGCCAGCAACCTGGACCTCAATCAGCCCCAGCATTTT. Its translation: CASNLDLNQPQHF.